This T cell receptor (beta chain) emerged from a study of beta chain features in type 1 diabetes. Study-level information: The examined sorted cells totaled fewer than 140 million across samples.

Via the markers CD45RO/CCR7/CD25/CD127/CD95/CD27, stem cell-like memory, regulatory, central memory and naive CD4+ cells were sorted. Once sorted, every population was more than 95% pure. Whole-study findings and limits: All four CD4+ subsets of Type 1 diabetes patients contained TCRB CDR3s that were moderately but significantly shorter.

Every isolated RNA sample was fully reverse transcribed, so sequencing captured expressed TCRB transcripts. Roughly 3.7 million reads, on average, came from each naive, central memory and regulatory T cell sample. Only in-frame clones appear in the TCRdb table, and some are missing; sequencing was by immunoSEQ multiplex PCR. In the table there are around 110,000 clones, 15% to 20% of which are singletons. This clone was observed a handful of times. Its antigen is not known. Other DNA sequences of this sample code for an identical CDR3. V lost 0 bases to trimming and J lost 4 bases; unmatched junction nucleotides: 4. The CDR3 is 15 amino acids. Germline loops: CDR1 SGHNT, CDR2 YYREEE (reference sequence).

This clonotype was obtained from a man aged 30 to 45 with type 1 diabetes. The sequencing input was central memory CD4+ T cells from blood. The J gene is TRBJ2-3, the V gene TRBV5-4; 8 bases are a match to TRBD2. The CDR3 DNA reads TGTGCCAGCAGCTTGGGCGGGACTAGGGCAGATACGCAGTATTTT. Translating gives CASSLGGTRADTQYF.